Listed below are T cell receptor beta chains from one sample, sequenced in a study of blood T cell repertoires in COVID-19. The assay was immunoSEQ multiplex PCR, and TCRdb's table has in-frame clones only and misses some. The repertoire consists of about 220,000 clones, with more than 75% occurring once and the leading ten covering around 2.9%. The sample taken for sequencing was peripheral blood. The receptors were sampled from a man in his forties or fifties who had recovered from COVID-19. CDR3s include the opening cysteine and the closing phenylalanine or tryptophan. Each record gives: J gene, clone size, D gene, V gene, CDR3 protein, CDR3 DNA. The D gene is left open where the match is weak. Size tells how often a clone was seen (once, few, many) or the class of an expanded clone, and some rows leave it out.

J gene: TRBJ1-4; clone size: -; D gene: TRBD1; V gene: TRBV28; CDR3 protein: CASSLAGGYNEKLFF; CDR3 DNA: TGTGCCAGCAGTTTGGCAGGGGGCTATAATGAAAAACTGTTTTTT
J gene: TRBJ1-5; clone size: few; D gene: -; V gene: TRBV20-1; CDR3 protein: CSASGPGVGQHF; CDR3 DNA: TGCAGTGCTAGTGGGCCCGGGGTCGGTCAGCATTTT
J gene: TRBJ2-1; clone size: -; D gene: TRBD1; V gene: TRBV30; CDR3 protein: CAWSLPDRGYNEQFF; CDR3 DNA: TGTGCCTGGAGTCTCCCGGACAGGGGCTACAATGAGCAGTTCTTC
J gene: TRBJ2-1; clone size: -; D gene: -; V gene: TRBV27; CDR3 protein: CASSLGTLRGNEQFF; CDR3 DNA: TGTGCCAGCAGTTTGGGGACACTAAGGGGTAATGAGCAGTTCTTC
J gene: TRBJ2-3; clone size: -; D gene: -; V gene: TRBV27; CDR3 protein: CASSHDRLSTDTQYF; CDR3 DNA: TGTGCCAGCAGCCACGACAGGCTAAGCACAGATACGCAGTATTTT
J gene: TRBJ2-7; clone size: -; D gene: -; V gene: TRBV30; CDR3 protein: CAWSRPPGYYEQYF; CDR3 DNA: TGTGCCTGGAGTAGACCCCCCGGGTACTACGAGCAGTACTTC
J gene: TRBJ2-1; clone size: -; D gene: -; V gene: TRBV24-1; CDR3 protein: CATSDLPRTGRGYNEQFF; CDR3 DNA: TGTGCCACCAGTGATTTGCCCCGGACAGGGAGGGGGTACAATGAGCAGTTCTTC
J gene: TRBJ2-7; clone size: once; D gene: TRBD2; V gene: TRBV29-1; CDR3 protein: CSVGTSYEQYF; CDR3 DNA: TGCAGCGTTGGGACTAGCTACGAGCAGTACTTC
J gene: TRBJ2-3; clone size: -; D gene: -; V gene: TRBV6-1; CDR3 protein: CASSDVGRGTDTQYF; CDR3 DNA: TGTGCCAGCAGTGACGTAGGGCGCGGGACAGATACGCAGTATTTT
J gene: TRBJ1-2; clone size: -; D gene: -; V gene: TRBV5-5; CDR3 protein: CASSFGWTNYGYTF; CDR3 DNA: TGTGCCAGCAGCTTCGGGTGGACTAACTATGGCTACACCTTC
J gene: TRBJ2-2; clone size: -; D gene: -; V gene: TRBV4-2; CDR3 protein: CASSQATGPGTGELFF; CDR3 DNA: TGTGCCAGCAGCCAAGCCACAGGGCCAGGCACCGGGGAGCTGTTTTTT
J gene: TRBJ2-2; clone size: -; D gene: TRBD2; V gene: TRBV19; CDR3 protein: CATRDYTNTGELFF; CDR3 DNA: TGTGCCACCAGGGACTACACGAACACCGGGGAGCTGTTTTTT
J gene: TRBJ2-7; clone size: once; D gene: -; V gene: TRBV10-3; CDR3 protein: CAISDQGGYEQYF; CDR3 DNA: TGTGCCATCAGTGACCAGGGGGGCTACGAGCAGTACTTC
J gene: TRBJ2-3; clone size: -; D gene: TRBD2; V gene: TRBV19; CDR3 protein: CASSNTGLAPDTQYF; CDR3 DNA: TGTGCCAGTAGCAACACCGGACTAGCCCCAGATACGCAGTATTTT
J gene: TRBJ1-2; clone size: -; D gene: TRBD1; V gene: TRBV19; CDR3 protein: CATTTGNYGYTF; CDR3 DNA: TGTGCCACCACGACAGGGAACTATGGCTACACCTTC
J gene: TRBJ2-1; clone size: -; D gene: TRBD2; V gene: TRBV27; CDR3 protein: CASSLLGGRGHNEQFF; CDR3 DNA: TGTGCCAGCAGTTTATTGGGCGGGAGAGGCCACAATGAGCAGTTCTTC
J gene: TRBJ2-2; clone size: once; D gene: -; V gene: TRBV6-5; CDR3 protein: CASSQGLAGELFF; CDR3 DNA: TGTGCCAGCAGCCAGGGCCTCGCCGGGGAGCTGTTTTTT
J gene: TRBJ2-7; clone size: -; D gene: TRBD2; V gene: TRBV28; CDR3 protein: CASRGRGSYEQYF; CDR3 DNA: TGTGCCAGCAGGGGTCGCGGGAGCTACGAGCAGTACTTC
J gene: TRBJ2-7; clone size: -; D gene: TRBD1; V gene: TRBV10-1; CDR3 protein: CASSEGGTGHYEQYF; CDR3 DNA: TGCGCCAGCAGTGAGGGTGGGACAGGCCACTACGAGCAGTACTTC
J gene: TRBJ2-5; clone size: -; D gene: TRBD2; V gene: TRBV6-2/TRBV6-3; CDR3 protein: CASSSRLAGGPREETQYF; CDR3 DNA: TGTGCCAGCAGTTCCAGACTAGCGGGAGGGCCGAGGGAGGAGACCCAGTACTTC
J gene: TRBJ1-3; clone size: -; D gene: -; V gene: TRBV18; CDR3 protein: CASSPQNHLSSGNTIYF; CDR3 DNA: TGTGCCAGCTCACCTCAAAACCACCTAAGCTCTGGAAACACCATATATTTT
J gene: TRBJ2-1; clone size: -; D gene: TRBD2; V gene: TRBV27; CDR3 protein: CASSLRTSGSLQYNEQFF; CDR3 DNA: TGTGCCAGCAGTTTAAGGACTAGCGGGTCATTACAGTACAATGAGCAGTTCTTC
J gene: TRBJ2-1; clone size: once; D gene: -; V gene: TRBV5-1; CDR3 protein: CASSLAAGQKVNEQFF; CDR3 DNA: TGCGCCAGCAGCTTGGCCGCGGGACAGAAGGTTAATGAGCAGTTCTTC
J gene: TRBJ1-5; clone size: once; D gene: -; V gene: TRBV27; CDR3 protein: CASSPSHRGNQPQHF; CDR3 DNA: TGTGCCAGCAGTCCTTCGCACAGGGGCAATCAGCCCCAGCATTTT
J gene: TRBJ2-5; clone size: -; D gene: TRBD1; V gene: TRBV7-9; CDR3 protein: CASSSLGTGLQETQYF; CDR3 DNA: TGTGCCAGCAGCTCCCTCGGGACAGGGCTACAAGAGACCCAGTACTTC
J gene: TRBJ2-7; clone size: -; D gene: -; V gene: TRBV3-1/TRBV3-2; CDR3 protein: CASSQDDRQPYEQYF; CDR3 DNA: TGTGCCAGCAGCCAAGATGACAGGCAACCCTACGAGCAGTACTTC
J gene: TRBJ1-5; clone size: -; D gene: TRBD1; V gene: TRBV28; CDR3 protein: CASSFPRGLSQPQHF; CDR3 DNA: TGTGCCAGCAGTTTCCCCAGGGGGCTAAGTCAGCCCCAGCATTTT
J gene: TRBJ1-3; clone size: few; D gene: -; V gene: TRBV21-1; CDR3 protein: CASSKPSWTACSGNTIYF; CDR3 DNA: TGTGCCAGCAGCAAACCAAGCTGGACAGCCTGCTCTGGAAACACCATATATTTT
J gene: TRBJ1-1; clone size: -; D gene: -; V gene: TRBV28; CDR3 protein: CASSGQWNTEAFF; CDR3 DNA: TGTGCCAGCAGTGGACAATGGAACACTGAAGCTTTCTTT
J gene: TRBJ1-5; clone size: -; D gene: -; V gene: TRBV30; CDR3 protein: CAWTAGSNQPQHF; CDR3 DNA: TGTGCCTGGACGGCAGGGAGCAATCAGCCCCAGCATTTT
J gene: TRBJ2-7; clone size: -; D gene: TRBD1; V gene: TRBV18; CDR3 protein: CASSPDRNEQYF; CDR3 DNA: TGTGCCAGCTCACCGGACAGGAACGAGCAGTACTTC
J gene: TRBJ2-5; clone size: -; D gene: TRBD2; V gene: TRBV4-2; CDR3 protein: CASSQDPVSGRIETQYF; CDR3 DNA: TGTGCCAGCAGCCAAGATCCTGTTAGCGGGAGGATTGAGACCCAGTACTTC
J gene: TRBJ2-2; clone size: -; D gene: TRBD1; V gene: TRBV5-1; CDR3 protein: CASSNTGTGGFTGELFF; CDR3 DNA: TGCGCCAGCAGCAATACCGGGACAGGGGGCTTCACCGGGGAGCTGTTTTTT
J gene: TRBJ2-7; clone size: -; D gene: TRBD1; V gene: TRBV6-5; CDR3 protein: CASNPGTGPREQYF; CDR3 DNA: TGTGCCAGCAATCCCGGGACAGGCCCTCGCGAGCAGTACTTC
J gene: TRBJ2-7; clone size: few; D gene: TRBD2; V gene: TRBV6-2/TRBV6-3; CDR3 protein: CASSYSILAASYEQYF; CDR3 DNA: TGTGCCAGCAGTTACAGCATACTAGCGGCCTCCTACGAGCAGTACTTC
J gene: TRBJ1-5; clone size: -; D gene: TRBD1; V gene: TRBV24-1; CDR3 protein: CATSDRDRDQPQHF; CDR3 DNA: TGTGCCACCAGTGACAGGGACAGGGATCAGCCCCAGCATTTT
J gene: TRBJ2-7; clone size: -; D gene: -; V gene: TRBV7-9; CDR3 protein: CASSPRGLVTYEQYF; CDR3 DNA: TGTGCCAGCAGCCCCCGGGGGTTGGTCACCTACGAGCAGTACTTC
J gene: TRBJ1-1; clone size: -; D gene: -; V gene: TRBV6-1; CDR3 protein: CASSDRAGRAAEAFF; CDR3 DNA: TGTGCCAGCAGTGACAGGGCCGGCAGGGCGGCTGAAGCTTTCTTT
J gene: TRBJ2-5; clone size: -; D gene: -; V gene: TRBV24-1; CDR3 protein: CARARDTDQETQYF; CDR3 DNA: TGTGCCAGGGCCCGGGACACTGACCAAGAGACCCAGTACTTC
J gene: TRBJ1-2; clone size: few; D gene: -; V gene: TRBV29-1; CDR3 protein: CSVAPQDFYGYTF; CDR3 DNA: TGCAGCGTTGCCCCGCAGGACTTCTATGGCTACACCTTC
J gene: TRBJ1-2; clone size: -; D gene: -; V gene: TRBV29-1; CDR3 protein: CSAIQGTNYGYTF; CDR3 DNA: TGCAGCGCCATACAGGGAACTAACTATGGCTACACCTTC
J gene: TRBJ2-3; clone size: -; D gene: -; V gene: TRBV11-2; CDR3 protein: CASSPKPGQKITDTQYF; CDR3 DNA: TGTGCCAGCAGCCCGAAGCCGGGACAAAAGATCACAGATACGCAGTATTTT
J gene: TRBJ2-2; clone size: -; D gene: TRBD1; V gene: TRBV28; CDR3 protein: CASSLAGGAGTGELFF; CDR3 DNA: TGTGCCAGCAGTTTGGCAGGGGGTGCCGGCACCGGGGAGCTGTTTTTT
J gene: TRBJ1-6; clone size: -; D gene: -; V gene: TRBV27; CDR3 protein: CASRPGGANNSPLHF; CDR3 DNA: TGTGCCAGCCGACCCGGGGGAGCCAATAATTCACCCCTCCACTTT
J gene: TRBJ2-1; clone size: -; D gene: TRBD2; V gene: TRBV5-1; CDR3 protein: CASSLASTSGRNEQFF; CDR3 DNA: TGCGCCAGCAGCTTGGCTTCGACTAGCGGGAGAAATGAGCAGTTCTTC
J gene: TRBJ1-3; clone size: -; D gene: TRBD1; V gene: TRBV7-9; CDR3 protein: CASSFPPGTGDQNTIYF; CDR3 DNA: TGTGCCAGCAGCTTCCCCCCCGGGACAGGGGACCAAAACACCATATATTTT
J gene: TRBJ2-5; clone size: -; D gene: TRBD1; V gene: TRBV18; CDR3 protein: CASSTRQGGETQYF; CDR3 DNA: TGTGCCAGCTCAACTCGACAGGGCGGGGAGACCCAGTACTTC
J gene: TRBJ1-5; clone size: -; D gene: -; V gene: TRBV19; CDR3 protein: CASKDRGGNSNQPQHF; CDR3 DNA: TGTGCCAGTAAGGACAGAGGGGGAAATAGCAATCAGCCCCAGCATTTT
J gene: TRBJ2-6; clone size: -; D gene: -; V gene: TRBV5-1; CDR3 protein: CASSRLDSSSSGANVLTF; CDR3 DNA: TGCGCCAGCAGCCGCCTCGACAGTTCCTCCTCTGGGGCCAACGTCCTGACTTTC
J gene: TRBJ2-2; clone size: -; D gene: TRBD2; V gene: TRBV6-5; CDR3 protein: CASSYGLAANTGELFF; CDR3 DNA: TGTGCCAGCAGTTACGGACTAGCCGCGAACACCGGGGAGCTGTTTTTT
J gene: TRBJ2-5; clone size: -; D gene: TRBD2; V gene: TRBV30; CDR3 protein: CAWGTRDGTQYF; CDR3 DNA: TGTGCCTGGGGGACTAGGGACGGGACCCAGTACTTC
J gene: TRBJ1-3; clone size: -; D gene: -; V gene: TRBV19; CDR3 protein: CASSSGAGSGNTIYF; CDR3 DNA: TGTGCCAGTAGTTCGGGTGCGGGGTCTGGAAACACCATATATTTT
J gene: TRBJ2-5; clone size: -; D gene: TRBD1; V gene: TRBV3-1/TRBV3-2; CDR3 protein: CASSPDRGGGETQYF; CDR3 DNA: TGTGCCAGCAGTCCTGACAGGGGGGGTGGCGAGACCCAGTACTTC
J gene: TRBJ2-2; clone size: once; D gene: TRBD2; V gene: TRBV27; CDR3 protein: CASSLSRVVVAGFTGELFF; CDR3 DNA: TGTGCCAGCAGTTTAAGTCGAGTGGTGGTAGCGGGGTTCACCGGGGAGCTGTTTTTT
J gene: TRBJ2-1; clone size: -; D gene: -; V gene: TRBV5-4; CDR3 protein: CASSFGENEQFF; CDR3 DNA: TGTGCCAGCAGCTTCGGTGAAAATGAGCAGTTCTTC